This section outlines one TCR beta chain sequence together with its context. What it binds is unknown. This sample was included in a study of shared clonotypes between healthy human individuals. Researchers divided each subset's genomic DNA evenly across several immunoSEQ plates. Per the authors' pipeline: Junction-only immunoSEQ data arrived without quality scores, meaning filtering differed. Clones were read by immunoSEQ multiplex PCR, and TCRdb kept only the in-frame ones, dropping some. D and trimming were read from the DNA, whereas the V and J calls and clone size are those reported in that table. The data contain under 700,000 clones, approximately 95% of them seen just once; the ten biggest clones take up approximately 0.11%. Study observations and caveats: Between a handful of donors, naive CD4 clonotypes were shared at a level of about 5%. Non-shared clonotypes displayed generation probabilities falling below those of clonotypes present in all four donors.

CD45RO-negative CD8 cells positively selected for CCR7 made up the naive population, which excluded terminally differentiated effector memory CD45RA+ cells. The length of the CDR3 is 15 residues. The V gene's germline CDR1 is SGHTA and CDR2 FQGTGA. Trimming cost V 5 bases and J 4 bases, with 18 bases left between them. The chain has TRBV7-3 and TRBJ2-7, with a tentative D call TRBD2 (7 bases). The source of this sequence is a woman in her twenties or thirties in good health. Sample: naive CD8+ T cells sorted from blood. CDR3 nucleotides: TGTGCCAGCAGCGAGATAGGGGGGGACGGATACGAGCAGTACTTC. Protein product: CASSEIGGDGYEQYF.